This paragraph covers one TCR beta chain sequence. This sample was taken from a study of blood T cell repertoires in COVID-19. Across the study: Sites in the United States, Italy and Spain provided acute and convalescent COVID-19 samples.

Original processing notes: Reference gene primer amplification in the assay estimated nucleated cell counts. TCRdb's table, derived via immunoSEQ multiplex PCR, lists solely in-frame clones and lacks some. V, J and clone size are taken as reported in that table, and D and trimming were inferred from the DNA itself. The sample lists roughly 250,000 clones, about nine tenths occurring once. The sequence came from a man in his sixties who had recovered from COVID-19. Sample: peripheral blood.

As DNA, the CDR3 is TGTGCCAGCAGACAAGCGGGGGGCTCCTACAATGAGCAGTTCTTC. It codes for CASRQAGGSYNEQFF. This rearrangement joins TRBV7-8 to TRBJ2-1; the match to TRBD2 covers 9 bases. Losses at the gene ends were 6 bases for V and 0 bases for J; bases not matched to a gene: 3. The CDR3 sequence is 15 residues long. Germline V lookup: CDR1 SGHVS, CDR2 FQNEAQ. Using reference TRBV7-8 and TRBJ2-1 for the parts outside the CDR3, the full variable domain is GAGVSQSPRYKVAKRGQDVALRCDPISGHVSLFWYQQALGQGPEFLTYFQNEAQLDKSGLPSDRFFAERPEGSVSTLKIQRTQQEDSAVYLCASRQAGGSYNEQFFGPGTRLTVL.